The rows below give T cell receptor beta chains drawn from one sample of a study of long-term antiretroviral therapy in people with HIV. TCRdb's table, derived via immunoSEQ multiplex PCR, lists solely in-frame clones and lacks some. Of about 20,000 clones listed, 90% were seen once; the top ten hold roughly 9.8%. The sample was unsorted PBMCs, taken 4.4 years before starting antiretroviral therapy. The receptor set was obtained from a young woman with HIV. The CDR3 runs from the conserved cysteine through the conserved F or W. Rows may omit the clone size; those that give it use once, few, many or a size class.

v_gene,j_gene,abundance,CDR3aa
TRBV19,TRBJ1-1,NA,CASSPQGRRRTEAFF
TRBV9,TRBJ2-3,NA,CASSLLGQGGADTQYF
TRBV7-2,TRBJ2-1,NA,CASSLVAQRGGNNEQFF
TRBV7-9,TRBJ2-2,once,CASSQMANTGELFF
TRBV7-2,TRBJ2-7,NA,CASSLGASEQYF
TRBV27,TRBJ2-1,NA,CASSPNRDSFYNEQFF
TRBV2,TRBJ2-2,NA,CASTGNTGELFF
TRBV7-8,TRBJ1-5,NA,CASSLPPDARGSDSNQPQHF
TRBV7-6,TRBJ2-5,NA,CASSLGGQDPKETQYF
TRBV30,TRBJ1-6,NA,CAWSSGTGDSPLHF
TRBV7-3,TRBJ1-6,few,CASSRTGGSSPLHF
TRBV18,TRBJ1-2,NA,CASSPGDWPATNYGYTF
TRBV19,TRBJ1-3,once,CASGAGVSGNTIYF
TRBV4-3,TRBJ1-1,NA,CASSQDLPENTEAFF
TRBV5-1,TRBJ1-1,NA,CASSLDWTGAGTEAFF
TRBV6-1,TRBJ1-2,NA,CASSETGLRLYGYTF
TRBV18,TRBJ1-5,NA,CASSPTGGGSNQPQHF
TRBV19,TRBJ2-7,NA,CASSTGPGYEQYF
TRBV4-1,TRBJ1-6,NA,CASSQDPGGSYNSPLHF
TRBV4-1,TRBJ2-4,NA,CASSQDGLAGGTKNIQYF
TRBV2,TRBJ1-5,NA,CASNEVSNQPQHF
TRBV2,TRBJ1-5,NA,CASSELDRDYSNQPQHF
TRBV7-9,TRBJ2-2,few,CASTRGGRNTGELFF
TRBV23-1,TRBJ1-6,NA,CASSQIPPGQGDSPLHF
TRBV7-2,TRBJ2-5,NA,CASSPGGTGVGETQYF
TRBV28,TRBJ2-7,once,CASSSPGTGNYEQYF
TRBV18,TRBJ2-5,NA,CASSPLLSGTEETQYF
TRBV30,TRBJ2-3,NA,CAWSVRGADTQYF
TRBV30,TRBJ1-5,NA,CAWSQQNSNQPQHF
TRBV5-4,TRBJ2-1,NA,CASSLGTWNNEQFF
TRBV19,TRBJ1-2,NA,CASSIDHTGWNYGYTF
TRBV7-9,TRBJ2-7,NA,CASSLKRGTGFTYEQYF
TRBV7-2,TRBJ1-5,NA,CASSSTGGGQHRQPQHF
TRBV27,TRBJ2-1,NA,CASKSWDRYNEQFF
TRBV18,TRBJ2-7,once,CASSPPASGGTSYEQYF
TRBV6-1,TRBJ1-5,NA,CASSEANFQPQHF
TRBV10-3,TRBJ2-7,NA,CAISGGTVGYEQYF
TRBV27,TRBJ1-1,NA,CASWGIAEAFF
TRBV7-9,TRBJ1-1,NA,CASSSYRDTEAFF
TRBV19,TRBJ2-3,NA,CASSKETGGATDTQYF
TRBV25-1,TRBJ2-1,NA,CASRIGTVATNEQFF
TRBV19,TRBJ1-6,NA,CASSVPGHYNSPLHF
TRBV5-6,TRBJ2-7,NA,CASSSGTEYEQYF
TRBV19,TRBJ2-3,NA,CASSTTPGGGSDTQYF
TRBV19,TRBJ1-2,NA,CASSRRTGGHGYTF
TRBV4-3,TRBJ2-3,NA,CASSQDSMSEDTQYF
TRBV25-1,TRBJ1-4,NA,CASGLQSNEKLFF
TRBV4-1,TRBJ2-5,NA,CASSQVLQETQYF
TRBV9,TRBJ2-3,NA,CASSVDRAGGPDTQYF
TRBV11-2,TRBJ1-3,NA,CASSPRTGRGNTIYF
TRBV10-2,TRBJ1-5,NA,CASSGGTGGFQPQHF
TRBV7-9,TRBJ2-5,NA,CASSLTAGGLRGRETQYF
TRBV10-3,TRBJ1-2,NA,CAIRDSPNGYTF
TRBV6-5,TRBJ1-4,NA,CASSYSMGMGEKLFF